The present entry profiles one TCR beta chain with its context. The method was immunoSEQ multiplex PCR; TCRdb's version includes in-frame clones alone and lacks a portion of them. There are about 430,000 clones in the sample; over 75% occur only once, and over 0.9% lies in the top ten. This sample was taken from a study of blood T cell repertoires in COVID-19. This CDR3 spans 15 amino acids. V lost 5 bases to trimming and J lost 5 bases; unmatched junction nucleotides: 6. Germline values: CDR1 LNHDA, CDR2 SQIVND (reference sequence). The sequence was collected from a woman in her thirties with acute COVID-19. Material: PBMCs or T cells enriched from blood (not recorded which). The V call is TRBV19, the J call TRBJ1-2, with 12 positions matching TRBD1. The CDR3 nucleotides read TGTGCCAGTAGTGGGACAGGGGGCATATCATATGGCTACACCTTC. Translating it yields CASSGTGGISYGYTF.